Listed here are 9 T cell receptor beta chains from one sample, sequenced in a study of blood T cell repertoires in COVID-19. Libraries were prepared by immunoSEQ multiplex PCR; TCRdb keeps only in-frame clonotypes and omits some of them. The sample lists a few hundred thousand clones, about 82% occurring once. Sequenced material: peripheral blood. These receptors were taken from a man at least 80 years old with acute or convalescent COVID-19.

The chain is built from TRBV19 and TRBJ1-2, with TRBD1 matching 7 bases. The CDR3 is 14 residues long. The V gene's germline CDR1 is LNHDA and CDR2 SQIVND (reference sequence). Trimming cost V 7 bases and J 4 bases; bases outside gene matches: 9. The CDR3 protein is CASTATGRSYGYTF. DNA of the CDR3: TGTGCCAGTACCGCGACAGGGAGAAGCTATGGCTACACCTTC. Using reference TRBV19 and TRBJ1-2 for the parts outside the CDR3, the full variable domain is DGGITQSPKYLFRKEGQNVTLSCEQNLNHDAMYWYRQDPGQGLRLIYYSQIVNDFQKGDIAEGYSVSREKKESFPLTVTSAQKNPTAFYLCASTATGRSYGYTFGSGTRLTVV.

The V gene is TRBV9, the J gene TRBJ2-2, with 8 bases aligning to TRBD2. This CDR3 has 17 amino acids. J gave up 6 bases and V 0 bases, and 10 bases lay outside the gene matches. Germline V lookup: CDR1 SGDLS, CDR2 YYNGEE. The chain's CDR3 is CASSVVGLARAAGELFF. CDR3 bases: TGTGCCAGCAGCGTAGTCGGACTAGCTAGAGCGGCCGGGGAGCTGTTTTTT.

The rearrangement links TRBV5-1 to TRBJ2-7; TRBD2 matches at 7 bases. This CDR3 contains 13 residues. With V trimmed by 6 bases and J by 1 base, 4 bases remained unmatched. CDR1 is SGHRS and CDR2 is YFSETQ in the germline V gene. The CDR3 loop is CASNGGTSYEQYF. In nucleotides, the CDR3 is TGCGCCAGCAACGGGGGGACTTCCTACGAGCAGTACTTC. Full variable domain (remainder filled in from reference TRBV5-1 and TRBJ2-7): KAGVTQTPRYLIKTRGQQVTLSCSPISGHRSVSWYQQTPGQGLQFLFEYFSETQRNKGNFPGRFSGRQFSNSRSEMNVSTLELGDSALYLCASNGGTSYEQYFGPGTRLTVT.

The chain combines TRBV9 with TRBJ2-1, with 9 positions matching TRBD2. Germline V gene sequence: CDR1 SGDLS, CDR2 YYNGEE. The CDR3 spans 16 residues. Germline trimming cut 0 bases from V and 9 bases from J; bases unmatched to any gene: 10. CDR3 protein: CASSVVSASGMGEQFF. The DNA for the CDR3 is TGTGCCAGCAGCGTAGTGTCGGCTAGCGGGATGGGTGAGCAGTTCTTC.

The chain has TRBV28 and TRBJ1-3; 7 bases fit TRBD1. The CDR3 runs 15 residues. In germline, CDR1 is MDHEN, CDR2 SYDVKM. V shed 8 bases and J 3 bases; nucleotides not matched to a gene: 10. The CDR3: CASSGGQLFGNTIYF. The CDR3 nucleotides are TGTGCCAGCTCCGGGGGACAGTTGTTTGGAAACACCATATATTTT.

This clone was seen a single time. The CDR3 DNA follows: TGTGCCAGCAGCCAAGTACAAGGGGAGGACACTGAAGCTTTCTTT. Its protein product is CASSQVQGEDTEAFF. V gene TRBV14 combines with J gene TRBJ1-1; a weak D match, TRBD1 (5 bases). Germline V gene data show CDR1 as SGHDN and CDR2 as FVKESK. Trimming left V 1 base short and J 3 bases short, with 12 bases between. This CDR3 comprises 15 residues.

The rearrangement joins TRBV2 to TRBJ2-7; 8 nucleotides line up with TRBD1. Germline CDR1 SNHLY, CDR2 FYNNEI. The J segment lost 4 bases and the V segment lost 5 bases, leaving 4 bases of the junction unmatched. The CDR3 contains 13 residues. The DNA for the CDR3 is TGTGCCAGCAGTATGGACAGGGCTTACGAGCAGTACTTC. As protein: CASSMDRAYEQYF.

This chain uses TRBV5-4 with TRBJ1-6, with D possibly matching TRBD1 (6 bases). Deletions cut 5 bases from V and 9 bases from J, with 18 bases between. The germline CDR1 and CDR2 sequences are SGHNT and YYREEE (reference sequence). The CDR3 sequence is 15 residues long. The CDR3 region has the DNA TGTGCCAGCAGTTTCAACAGGGCACGGGCTTCACCCCTCCACTTT. It codes for CASSFNRARASPLHF. The full variable domain, with the rest looked up from reference TRBV5-4 and TRBJ1-6, is ETGVTQSPTHLIKTRGQQVTLRCSSQSGHNTVSWYQQALGQGPQFIFQYYREEENGRGNFPPRFSGLQFPNYSSELNVNALELDDSALYLCASSFNRARASPLHFGNGTRLTVT.

This clone was found once. The chain couples TRBV15 to TRBJ2-5, with D tentatively TRBD2 (7 bases). CDR1 LNHNV and CDR2 YYDKDF come from the germline V gene (reference sequence). CDR3 length equals 15 residues. V dropped 5 bases and J dropped 5 bases, with 18 bases sitting between them. Written as DNA, the CDR3 is TGTGCCACCAGCGCCGTGGGGGGGGCGCCGGAGACCCAGTACTTC. Translated: CATSAVGGAPETQYF.